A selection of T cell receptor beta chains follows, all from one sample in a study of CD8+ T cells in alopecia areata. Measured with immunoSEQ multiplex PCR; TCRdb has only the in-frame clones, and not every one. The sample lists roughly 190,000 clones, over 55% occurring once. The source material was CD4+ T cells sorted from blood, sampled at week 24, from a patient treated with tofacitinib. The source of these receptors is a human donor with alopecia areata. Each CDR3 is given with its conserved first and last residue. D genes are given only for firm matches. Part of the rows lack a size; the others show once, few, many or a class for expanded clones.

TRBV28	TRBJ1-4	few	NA	TGTGCCAGCAGTTCCGGGACGGCCTCTAATGAAAAACTGTTTTTT	CASSSGTASNEKLFF
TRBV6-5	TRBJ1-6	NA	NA	TGTGCCAGCAGTTACTCGGTGGACAGTTTATATGAGGCCCTCCACTTT	CASSYSVDSLYEALHF
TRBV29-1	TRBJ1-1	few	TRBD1	TGCAGCGCCAAAATTCCGGGACAGGGGCTGCAAGCTTTCTTT	CSAKIPGQGLQAFF
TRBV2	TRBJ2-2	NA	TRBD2	TGTGCCAGCAGTGATGCGGGGGGGCCGGGCACCGGGGAGCTGTTTTTT	CASSDAGGPGTGELFF
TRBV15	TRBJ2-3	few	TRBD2	TGTGCCACCAGCGGAGGACTAGCGCGCACAGATACGCAGTATTTT	CATSGGLARTDTQYF
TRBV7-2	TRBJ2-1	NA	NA	TGTGCCAGCAGCTTCGACTTGCAGAGCCCGTTCTTC	CASSFDLQSPFF
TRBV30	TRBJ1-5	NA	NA	TGTGCCTGGAGTGACAGTTATAGCAATCAGCCCCAGCATTTT	CAWSDSYSNQPQHF
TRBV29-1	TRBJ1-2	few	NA	TGCAGCGTAGACTTTGTGGCAGAAAGAAACTATGGCTACACCTTC	CSVDFVAERNYGYTF
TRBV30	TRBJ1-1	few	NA	TGTGCCTGGAGTGTACAAACTGAAGCTTTCTTT	CAWSVQTEAFF
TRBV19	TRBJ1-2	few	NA	TGTGCCAGTAGCCGGGACGAAATTACCGATTATGGCTACACCTTC	CASSRDEITDYGYTF
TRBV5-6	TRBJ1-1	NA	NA	TGTGCCAGCAGCTTGGCACGCTGGAACACTGAAGCTTTCTTT	CASSLARWNTEAFF
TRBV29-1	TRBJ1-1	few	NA	TGCAGCGTTGAAGGGCAGTACACTGAAGCTTTCTTT	CSVEGQYTEAFF
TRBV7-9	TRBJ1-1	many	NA	TGTGCCAGCAGCTTATGGACTAACACTGAAGCTTTCTTT	CASSLWTNTEAFF
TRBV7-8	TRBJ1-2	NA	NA	TGTGCCAGCAGCTTAGCCTTACAGGGATACTATGGCTACACCTTC	CASSLALQGYYGYTF
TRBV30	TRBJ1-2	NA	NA	TGTGCCTGGGGGTTAATGGGCCAGAGTAACTATGGCTACACCTTC	CAWGLMGQSNYGYTF
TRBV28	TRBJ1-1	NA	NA	TGTGCCAGCAGTTTGACACCCACTGAAGCTTTCTTT	CASSLTPTEAFF
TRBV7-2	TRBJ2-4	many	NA	TGTGCCAGCAGCTTAGCCGGGTCGGGACAGTACTTC	CASSLAGSGQYF
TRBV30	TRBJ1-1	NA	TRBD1	TGTGCCTGGAGTGTACAGGGGGCCTTGAGGACTGAAGCTTTCTTT	CAWSVQGALRTEAFF
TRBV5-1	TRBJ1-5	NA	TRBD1	TGCGCCAGCAGCCAAGGGACAGGGGAGAATCAGCCCCAGCATTTT	CASSQGTGENQPQHF
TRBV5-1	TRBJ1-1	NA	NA	TGCGCCAGCAGCTTGGAAATTGGGGAAAAAAGGGAAGCTTTCTTT	CASSLEIGEKREAFF
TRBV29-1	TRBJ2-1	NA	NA	TGCAGCGTTTTGGACAGTGAGCTGCTCTTTTTGCAGTTCTTC	CSVLDSELLFLQFF
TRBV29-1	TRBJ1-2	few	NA	TGCAGCGTCCCTCCCGAGGGGGTCCGTAGCGGCTACACCTTC	CSVPPEGVRSGYTF
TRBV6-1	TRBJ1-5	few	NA	TGTGCCAGCAGTGACAGCAATCAGCCCCAGCATTTT	CASSDSNQPQHF
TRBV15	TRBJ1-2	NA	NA	TGTGCCACCAGCAGAGGGGCAGGGAACTATGGCTACACCTTC	CATSRGAGNYGYTF
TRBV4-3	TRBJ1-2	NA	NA	TGCGCCAGCAGCGAAGACAGTGCTAACTATGGCTACACCTTC	CASSEDSANYGYTF
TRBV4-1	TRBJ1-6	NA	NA	TGCGCCAGCCCTGATGTATCTAATTCACCCCTCCACTTT	CASPDVSNSPLHF
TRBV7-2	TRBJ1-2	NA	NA	TGTGCCAGCAGCTTAGATTCGTTCTATGGCTACACCTTC	CASSLDSFYGYTF
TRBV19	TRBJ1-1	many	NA	TGTGCCAGTAGTGCCCACAGGGTCGGCACTGAAGCTTTCTTT	CASSAHRVGTEAFF
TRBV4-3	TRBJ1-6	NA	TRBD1	TGCGCCAGCAGCCGCTCAGGGACAGCCTATAATTCACCCCTCCACTTT	CASSRSGTAYNSPLHF
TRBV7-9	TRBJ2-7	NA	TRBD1	TGTGCCAGCAGCTCAAGAGGACAGGGATCATCCTACGAGCAGTACTTC	CASSSRGQGSSYEQYF
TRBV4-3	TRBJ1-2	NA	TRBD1	TGCGCCAGCAGCCGATCAGGGGGACAAGGCTACACCTTC	CASSRSGGQGYTF
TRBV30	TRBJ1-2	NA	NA	TGTGCCCGTAGTGAAACTAACTATGGCTACACCTTC	CARSETNYGYTF
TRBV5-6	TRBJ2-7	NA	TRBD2	TGTGCCAGCAGCTTGGAGGGAGGGACCCACGAGCAGTACTTC	CASSLEGGTHEQYF
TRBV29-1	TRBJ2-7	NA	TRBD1	TGCAGCTTCCGGGACAGCTCCTACGAGCAGTACTTC	CSFRDSSYEQYF
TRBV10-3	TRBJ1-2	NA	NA	TGTGCCATACACCCCGGGGGGTCAGCAAACTATGGCTACACCTTC	CAIHPGGSANYGYTF
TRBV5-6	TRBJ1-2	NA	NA	TGTGCCAGCAGCCGAGATGGACGGAAAAACTATGGCTACACCTTC	CASSRDGRKNYGYTF
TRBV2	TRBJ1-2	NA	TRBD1	TGTGCCAGCAGCCTCGACTTGGGGACAGGGCATGGCTACACCTTC	CASSLDLGTGHGYTF
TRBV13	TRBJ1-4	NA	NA	TGTGCCAGCAGCTCATCCACTGAAAAACTGTTTTTT	CASSSSTEKLFF
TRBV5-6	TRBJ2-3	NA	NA	TGTGCCAGCAGCCCTCGAGCCGTAGATACGCAGTATTTT	CASSPRAVDTQYF
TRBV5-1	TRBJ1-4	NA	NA	TGCGCCAGCAGCCAGTCGGGAAGAGATGAAAAACTGTTTTTT	CASSQSGRDEKLFF
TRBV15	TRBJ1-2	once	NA	TGTGCCACCAGCAGAGGTGATTCAGTAGATGGCTACACCTTC	CATSRGDSVDGYTF